The 22 T cell receptor beta chains listed next were all sequenced from one sample in a study of beta chain features in type 1 diabetes. Isolated RNA was reverse transcribed in full, so expressed TCRB transcripts were sequenced. Sequenced by immunoSEQ multiplex PCR; TCRdb stores in-frame clones only, minus some. This sample has about 370,000 clones, with roughly 16% found just once. Sequencing was performed on naive CD4+ T cells from blood. The source is a woman under 30 in good health.

The genes are TRBV30 and TRBJ2-3; the match to TRBD2 covers 15 bases. Germline V gene data show CDR1 as GTSNPN and CDR2 as SVGIG (reference sequence). The CDR3 spans 14 residues. The CDR3 sequence: CGWGLAGGSDTQYF. CDR3 in DNA: TGTGGTTGGGGACTAGCGGGAGGATCAGATACGCAGTATTTT.

The chain couples TRBV11-2 to TRBJ2-5; D uncertain. CDR1 and CDR2 from the germline V gene are SGHAT and FQNNGV. V lost 6 bases and J lost 5, with 7 bases in between. This CDR3 is 11 amino acids long. This chain's CDR3 is CASSPAETQYF. The CDR3 DNA reads as TGTGCCAGCAGTCCTGCGGAGACCCAGTACTTC.

This clone was detected a few times. Other DNA sequences from this sample encode an identical CDR3 as well. V and J are TRBV7-9 and TRBJ1-1; D is unresolved. The germline V gene encodes CDR1 SEHNR and CDR2 FQNEAQ (reference sequence). V was shortened by 5 bases and J by 5 bases, with 6 bases between the two germline ends. The CDR3 loop spans 11 amino acids. The CDR3 spells CASSQNTEAFF. The CDR3 nucleotides are TGTGCCAGCAGCCAGAATACTGAAGCTTTCTTT.

The gene calls are TRBV15 and TRBJ2-1; TRBD2 aligns across 9 bases. V lost 4 bases and J lost 7; bases outside the gene matches: 14. Germline CDR1 is LNHNV and CDR2 is YYDKDF (reference sequence). CDR3 size: 17 residues. Here the CDR3 DNA reads TGTGCCACCAGCAATACCCATAGCGGGAGCGGGCGAAATGAGCAGTTCTTC. This encodes CATSNTHSGSGRNEQFF.

In its sample, this clone was seen a few times. V usage is TRBV9 and J usage is TRBJ2-2, with 9 positions matching TRBD1. V was pared by 4 bases and J by 6 bases, with 4 bases of the junction left unmatched. CDR3 size: 14 residues. Per the germline V gene, CDR1 is SGDLS and CDR2 is YYNGEE. The DNA of the CDR3 is TGTGCCAGCAGCCAGACAGGGGGATCCGGGGAGCTGTTTTTT. It codes for CASSQTGGSGELFF.

The sample holds a few counts of this clone. The chain employs TRBV2 and TRBJ2-3; D call uncertain. Germline-derived CDR1 and CDR2 are SNHLY and FYNNEI. With 6 bases removed from V and 0 bases from J, the gap between germline ends came to 10 bases. The CDR3 covers 14 residues. The CDR3 coding sequence is TGTGCCAGCAGCAAGCGTCCTAGCACAGATACGCAGTATTTT. The encoded protein is CASSKRPSTDTQYF.

The rearrangement links TRBV28 to TRBJ1-2, with a tentative D call TRBD1 (6 bases). The CDR3 totals 11 residues. Trimming left V 8 bases short and J 6 bases short, with 10 bases between. CDR1 and CDR2 (germline): MDHEN, SYDVKM. This chain's CDR3 is CASAAGDGYTF. CDR3 DNA: TGTGCCAGCGCGGCAGGGGATGGCTACACCTTC.

The chain couples TRBV5-1 to TRBJ2-5; 10 bases match TRBD2. Germline-derived CDR1 and CDR2 are SGHRS and YFSETQ. The CDR3 is 15 amino acids. The V and J ends lost 0 bases and 5 bases, in that order; junction bases with no gene match: 4. This CDR3 reads CASSLGTSGAETQYF. In DNA form, the CDR3 reads TGCGCCAGCAGCTTGGGGACTAGCGGTGCGGAGACCCAGTACTTC.

V and J are TRBV7-2 and TRBJ2-1, with D tentatively TRBD1 (5 bases). Germline V gene data show CDR1 as SGHTA and CDR2 as FQGNSA. The V end lost 1 base, the J end lost 15 bases, and 19 bases lay between the germline ends. CDR3 size: 14 residues. The CDR3 spells CASSLVRDGQGLFF. CDR3 bases: TGTGCCAGCAGCTTAGTTCGAGACGGGCAGGGTTTGTTCTTC.

V is TRBV11-3 and J is TRBJ1-1; 8 bases are a match to TRBD1. V lost 5 bases, J lost 5 bases, and 4 bases stayed unmatched. Per germline, CDR1 SGHNT and CDR2 YENEEA. This CDR3 region has 13 residues. For the CDR3, the DNA is TGTGCCAGCAGCACGACAGGGGTGACTGAAGCTTTCTTT. It encodes CASSTTGVTEAFF. Filled out from reference TRBV11-3 and TRBJ1-1, the complete variable domain reads EAGVVQSPRYKIIEKKQPVAFWCNPISGHNTLYWYLQNLGQGPELLIRYENEEAVDDSQLPKDRFSAERLKGVDSTLKIQPAELGDSAVYLCASSTTGVTEAFFGQGTRLTVV.

This clone was counted between two and nine times. The rearrangement links TRBV5-8 to TRBJ1-2, with D maybe TRBD1 (6 bases). This CDR3 has 13 residues. Germline-derived CDR1 and CDR2 are SGHTS and YDEGEE. V lost 1 base, J lost 4 bases, and 8 bases lay in between. The CDR3 loop reads CASSLTGSYGYTF. The CDR3 nucleotides read TGTGCCAGCAGCTTGACAGGGAGCTATGGCTACACCTTC.

The chain has TRBV7-9 and TRBJ2-1; TRBD1 matches 10 bases. Germline CDR1 and CDR2: SEHNR and FQNEAQ (reference sequence). This CDR3 is built from 12 residues. V was clipped by 8 bases and J by 7 bases; unmatched bases: 2. CDR3 residues: CASAGQGNEQFF. In DNA form, the CDR3 reads TGTGCCAGCGCGGGACAGGGGAATGAGCAGTTCTTC. The full variable domain, rest sourced from reference TRBV7-9 and TRBJ2-1, is DTGVSQNPRHKITKRGQNVTFRCDPISEHNRLYWYRQTLGQGPEFLTYFQNEAQLEKSRLLSDRFSAERPKGSFSTLEIQRTEQGDSAMYLCASAGQGNEQFFGPGTRLTVL.

The J gene is TRBJ1-2, the V gene TRBV6-5; unclear D gene. Germline assignment: CDR1 MNHEY and CDR2 SVGAGI. The V and J ends lost 6 bases and 5 bases respectively, with 13 bases between them. This CDR3 is 13 amino acids long. The CDR3 sequence: CASRVRHAYGYTF. CDR3 DNA: TGTGCCAGCAGGGTTCGACATGCGTATGGCTACACCTTC.

The chain recombines TRBV4-1 with TRBJ1-5, with D unclear. Per the germline V gene, CDR1 is MGHRA and CDR2 is YSYEKL. This CDR3 comprises 15 residues. V shed 3 bases and J shed 4 bases, with 13 bases lying between them. The CDR3 loop reads CASSQFDGYNQPQHF. The CDR3 nucleotides read TGCGCCAGCAGCCAGTTCGACGGGTATAATCAGCCCCAGCATTTT.

The CDR3 spells CASGEAGGTQYF. CDR3 coding DNA: TGTGCCAGTGGGGAAGCGGGAGGTACGCAGTATTTT. The chain recombines TRBV7-6 with TRBJ2-3; TRBD2 matches 9 bases. CDR3 length equals 12 residues. Trimming cost V 9 bases and J 8 bases; bases outside gene matches: 6. Germline V lookup: CDR1 SGHVS, CDR2 FNYEAQ.

This rearrangement joins TRBV14 to TRBJ2-5; D is possibly TRBD2 (6 bases). The germline gives CDR1 SGHDN, CDR2 FVKESK. Trimming left V 3 bases short and J 2 bases short, with 10 bases between. The CDR3 spans 14 residues. The CDR3: CASSQLGLQETQYF. CDR3 sequence (DNA): TGTGCCAGCAGCCAGCTGGGACTTCAAGAGACCCAGTACTTC.

In this sample, this clone turned up a few times. The rearrangement joins TRBV7-3 to TRBJ2-3, with 12 bases that match TRBD2. Germline CDR1 reads SGHTA; CDR2 reads FQGTGA. The CDR3 totals 15 residues. V lost 3 bases to trimming and J lost 6 bases; unmatched junction nucleotides: 4. This CDR3 reads CASSFRTSGDDTQYF. In nucleotides, the CDR3 is TGTGCCAGCAGCTTTAGGACTAGCGGGGATGATACGCAGTATTTT.

This clone was detected a few times. CDR3 in amino acids: CASSLVETSRSSTDTQYF. The CDR3 nucleotides read TGTGCCAGCAGCTTAGTTGAGACTAGCAGATCTAGCACAGATACGCAGTATTTT. The J gene is TRBJ2-3, the V gene TRBV7-9; TRBD2 matches 7 bases. Germline V lookup: CDR1 SEHNR, CDR2 FQNEAQ (reference sequence). The CDR3 is 18 residues long. V dropped 1 base and J dropped 0; count of bases not matched to a gene: 10.

This chain links TRBV30 with TRBJ1-2; 7 bases line up with TRBD1. V lost 5 bases, J lost 4 bases, and 10 bases stayed unmatched. The germline V gene encodes CDR1 GTSNPN and CDR2 SVGIG (reference sequence). The CDR3 covers 14 residues. The CDR3 DNA follows: TGTGCCTGGGGTTCTGGACAGGTGATCTATGGCTACACCTTC. This encodes CAWGSGQVIYGYTF.

J is TRBJ2-3 and V is TRBV9; TRBD2 aligns across 13 bases. V gave up 4 bases and J gave up 2 bases; unmatched junction bases: 4. CDR1 and CDR2 from the germline V gene are SGDLS and YYNGEE. The CDR3 runs 16 residues. CDR3 amino acids: CASSSGLAGFTDTQYF. The CDR3 region has the DNA TGTGCCAGCAGCTCGGGACTAGCGGGATTCACAGATACGCAGTATTTT.

This clone was observed a handful of times. The chain is built from TRBV5-1 and TRBJ2-3, with D possibly being TRBD1 (5 bases). V lost 1 base to trimming and J lost 2 bases, with 8 bases between them. Looked up from germline, CDR1 is SGHRS and CDR2 is YFSETQ. The CDR3 is 14 amino acids. The CDR3: CASSLKGFTDTQYF. The DNA of the CDR3 is TGCGCCAGCAGCTTGAAGGGGTTCACAGATACGCAGTATTTT.

The V call is TRBV19, the J call TRBJ2-7; 8 bases line up with TRBD2. With 5 bases clipped from V and 5 bases from J, the junction kept 11 bases outside the gene matches. Germline V lookup: CDR1 LNHDA, CDR2 SQIVND (reference sequence). This CDR3 has 15 amino acids. The CDR3: CASSDQGTRNHEQYF. DNA for the CDR3: TGTGCCAGTAGTGATCAGGGGACTAGAAACCACGAGCAGTACTTC.